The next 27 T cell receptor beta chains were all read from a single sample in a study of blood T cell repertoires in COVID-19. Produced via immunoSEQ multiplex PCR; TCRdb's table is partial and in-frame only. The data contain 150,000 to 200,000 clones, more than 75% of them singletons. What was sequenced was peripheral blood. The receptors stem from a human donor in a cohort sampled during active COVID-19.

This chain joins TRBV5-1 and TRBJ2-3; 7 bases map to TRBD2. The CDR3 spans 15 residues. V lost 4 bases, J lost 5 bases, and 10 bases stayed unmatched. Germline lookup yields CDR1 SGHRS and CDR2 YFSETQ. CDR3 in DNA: TGCGCCAGCAGCGGCCAGTGGGAGGGCAAAGATACGCAGTATTTT. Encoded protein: CASSGQWEGKDTQYF.

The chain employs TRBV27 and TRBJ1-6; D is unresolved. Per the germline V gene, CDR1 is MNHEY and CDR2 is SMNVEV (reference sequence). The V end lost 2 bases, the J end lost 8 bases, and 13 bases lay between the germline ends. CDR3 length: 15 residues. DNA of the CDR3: TGTGCCAGCAGTTTAGGAGGACGAGAATATTCACCCCTCCACTTT. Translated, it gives CASSLGGREYSPLHF.

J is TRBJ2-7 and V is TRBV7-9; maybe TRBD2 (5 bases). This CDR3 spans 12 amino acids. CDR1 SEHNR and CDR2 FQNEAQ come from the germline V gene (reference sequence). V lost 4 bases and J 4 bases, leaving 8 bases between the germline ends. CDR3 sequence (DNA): TGTGCCAGCAGCTCAAGGGAGTACGAGCAGTACTTC. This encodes CASSSREYEQYF.

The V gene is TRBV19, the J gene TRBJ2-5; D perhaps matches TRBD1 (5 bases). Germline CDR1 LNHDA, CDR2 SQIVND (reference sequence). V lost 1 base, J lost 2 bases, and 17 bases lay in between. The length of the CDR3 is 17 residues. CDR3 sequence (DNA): TGTGCCAGTAGTATAGTTGGTGGACAACAACTTCAAGAGACCCAGTACTTC. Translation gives CASSIVGGQQLQETQYF.

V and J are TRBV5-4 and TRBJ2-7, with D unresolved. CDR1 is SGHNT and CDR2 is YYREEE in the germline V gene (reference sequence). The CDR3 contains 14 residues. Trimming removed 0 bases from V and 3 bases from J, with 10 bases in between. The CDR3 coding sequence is TGTGCCAGCAGCTTGGGGTCAGGATTCTACGAGCAGTACTTC. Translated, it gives CASSLGSGFYEQYF.

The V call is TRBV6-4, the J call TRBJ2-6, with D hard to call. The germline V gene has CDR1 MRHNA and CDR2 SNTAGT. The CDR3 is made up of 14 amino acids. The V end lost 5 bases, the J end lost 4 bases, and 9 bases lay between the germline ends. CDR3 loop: CASSSVSGANVLTF. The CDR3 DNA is TGTGCCAGCAGTTCAGTATCCGGGGCCAACGTCCTGACTTTC.

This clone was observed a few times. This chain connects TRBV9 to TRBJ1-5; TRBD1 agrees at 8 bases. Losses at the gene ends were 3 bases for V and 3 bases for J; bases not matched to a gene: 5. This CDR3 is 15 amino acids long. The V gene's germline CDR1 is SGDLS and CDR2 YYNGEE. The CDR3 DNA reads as TGTGCCAGCAGCGCCGGACAGGGCCCCAATCAGCCCCAGCATTTT. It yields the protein CASSAGQGPNQPQHF.

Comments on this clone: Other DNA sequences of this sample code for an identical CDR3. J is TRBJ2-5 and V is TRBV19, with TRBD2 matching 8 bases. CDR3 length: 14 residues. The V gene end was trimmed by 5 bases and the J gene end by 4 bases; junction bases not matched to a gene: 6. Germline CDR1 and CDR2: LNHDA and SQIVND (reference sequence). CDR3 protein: CASSPAGVGETQYF. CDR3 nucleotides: TGTGCCAGTAGTCCAGCGGGGGTGGGAGAGACCCAGTACTTC. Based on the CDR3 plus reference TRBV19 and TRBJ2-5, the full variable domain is DGGITQSPKYLFRKEGQNVTLSCEQNLNHDAMYWYRQDPGQGLRLIYYSQIVNDFQKGDIAEGYSVSREKKESFPLTVTSAQKNPTAFYLCASSPAGVGETQYFGPGTRLLVL.

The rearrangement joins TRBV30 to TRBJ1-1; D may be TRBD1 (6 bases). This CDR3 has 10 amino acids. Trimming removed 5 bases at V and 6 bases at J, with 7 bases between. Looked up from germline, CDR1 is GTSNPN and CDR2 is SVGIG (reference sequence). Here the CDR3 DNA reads TGTGCCTGGGAGGGGGCTGAAGCTTTCTTT. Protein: CAWEGAEAFF. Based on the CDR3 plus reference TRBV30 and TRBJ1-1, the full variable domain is SQTIHQWPATLVQPVGSPLSLECTVEGTSNPNLYWYRQAAGRGLQLLFYSVGIGQISSEVPQNLSASRPQDRQFILSSKKLLLSDSGFYLCAWEGAEAFFGQGTRLTVV.

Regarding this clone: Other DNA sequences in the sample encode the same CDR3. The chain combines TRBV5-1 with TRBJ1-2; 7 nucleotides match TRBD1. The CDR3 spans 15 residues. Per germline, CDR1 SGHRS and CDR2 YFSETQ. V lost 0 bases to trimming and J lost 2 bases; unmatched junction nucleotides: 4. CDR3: CASSLGGTANYGYTF. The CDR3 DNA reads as TGCGCCAGCAGCTTGGGGGGGACAGCCAACTATGGCTACACCTTC.

The CDR3 DNA sequence: TGTGCCAGCAGGGAGGACGGGGGTAGGAGAGAGACCCAGTACTTC. It encodes CASREDGGRRETQYF. The chain has TRBV28 and TRBJ2-5; D may be TRBD2 (6 bases). The CDR3 contains 15 residues. V lost 6 bases, J lost 4 bases, and 18 bases lay in between. The germline gives CDR1 MDHEN, CDR2 SYDVKM.

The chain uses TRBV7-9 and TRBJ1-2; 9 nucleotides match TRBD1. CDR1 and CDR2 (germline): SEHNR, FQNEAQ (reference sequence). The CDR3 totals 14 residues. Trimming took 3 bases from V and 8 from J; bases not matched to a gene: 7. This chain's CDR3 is CASSFTDRGGGYTF. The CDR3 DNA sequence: TGTGCCAGCAGCTTCACGGACAGGGGAGGCGGCTACACCTTC. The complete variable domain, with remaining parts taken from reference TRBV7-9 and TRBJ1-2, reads DTGVSQNPRHKITKRGQNVTFRCDPISEHNRLYWYRQTLGQGPEFLTYFQNEAQLEKSRLLSDRFSAERPKGSFSTLEIQRTEQGDSAMYLCASSFTDRGGGYTFGSGTRLTVV.

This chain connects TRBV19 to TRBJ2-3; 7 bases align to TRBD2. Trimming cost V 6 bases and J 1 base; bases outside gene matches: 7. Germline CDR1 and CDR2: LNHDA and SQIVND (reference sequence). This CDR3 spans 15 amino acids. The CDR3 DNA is TGTGCCAGTAGCTCGAGCGGGACCCGCACAGATACGCAGTATTTT. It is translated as CASSSSGTRTDTQYF.

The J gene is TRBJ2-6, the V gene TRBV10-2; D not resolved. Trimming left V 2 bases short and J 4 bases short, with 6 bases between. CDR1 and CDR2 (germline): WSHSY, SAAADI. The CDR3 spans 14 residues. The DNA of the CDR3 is TGCGCCAGCAGTGAGGGAGCAGGGGCCAACGTCCTGACTTTC. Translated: CASSEGAGANVLTF.

CDR3 sequence reads: CASSLNSLSYEQYF. CDR3 nucleotides: TGTGCCAGCAGCTTAAACTCCCTCTCCTACGAGCAGTACTTC. The J gene is TRBJ2-7, the V gene TRBV7-9; D remains unclear. Deletions cut 2 bases from V and 0 bases from J, with 8 bases between. CDR3 length: 14 residues. Germline assignment: CDR1 SEHNR and CDR2 FQNEAQ (reference sequence). Full variable domain (rest looked up from reference TRBV7-9 and TRBJ2-7): DTGVSQNPRHKITKRGQNVTFRCDPISEHNRLYWYRQTLGQGPEFLTYFQNEAQLEKSRLLSDRFSAERPKGSFSTLEIQRTEQGDSAMYLCASSLNSLSYEQYFGPGTRLTVT.

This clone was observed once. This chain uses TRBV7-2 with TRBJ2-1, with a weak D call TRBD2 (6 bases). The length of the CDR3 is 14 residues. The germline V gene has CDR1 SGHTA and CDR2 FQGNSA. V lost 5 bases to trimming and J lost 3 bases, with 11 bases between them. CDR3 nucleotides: TGTGCCAGCAGCCCCCTGACTAGCTACAATGAGCAGTTCTTC. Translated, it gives CASSPLTSYNEQFF.

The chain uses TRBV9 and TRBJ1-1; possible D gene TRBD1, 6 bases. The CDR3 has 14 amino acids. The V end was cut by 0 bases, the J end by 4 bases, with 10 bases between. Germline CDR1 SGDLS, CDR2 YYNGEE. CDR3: CASSVGGQSTEAFF. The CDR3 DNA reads TGTGCCAGCAGCGTAGGCGGACAGAGCACTGAAGCTTTCTTT.

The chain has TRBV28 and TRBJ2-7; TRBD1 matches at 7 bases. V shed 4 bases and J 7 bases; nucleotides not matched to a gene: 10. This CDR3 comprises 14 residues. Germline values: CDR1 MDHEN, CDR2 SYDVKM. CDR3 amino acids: CASSSPGTEGEQYF. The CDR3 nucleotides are TGTGCCAGCAGTTCCCCCGGGACAGAAGGAGAGCAGTACTTC.

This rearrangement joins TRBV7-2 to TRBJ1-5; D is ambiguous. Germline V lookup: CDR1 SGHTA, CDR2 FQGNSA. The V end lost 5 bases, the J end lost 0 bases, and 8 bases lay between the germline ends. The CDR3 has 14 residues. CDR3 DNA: TGTGCCAGCAGCCAGGAATATAGCAATCAGCCCCAGCATTTT. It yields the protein CASSQEYSNQPQHF. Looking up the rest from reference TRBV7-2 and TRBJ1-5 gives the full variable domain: GAGVSQSPSNKVTEKGKDVELRCDPISGHTALYWYRQSLGQGLEFLIYFQGNSAPDKSGLPSDRFSAERTGGSVSTLTIQRTQQEDSAVYLCASSQEYSNQPQHFGDGTRLSIL.

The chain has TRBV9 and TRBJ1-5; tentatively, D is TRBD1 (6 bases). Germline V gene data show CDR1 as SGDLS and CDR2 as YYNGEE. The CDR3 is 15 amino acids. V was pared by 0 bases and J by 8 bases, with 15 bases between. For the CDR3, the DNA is TGTGCCAGCAGCGTAGGTTCAGGGGTCAGGGAGCCCCAGCATTTT. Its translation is CASSVGSGVREPQHF.

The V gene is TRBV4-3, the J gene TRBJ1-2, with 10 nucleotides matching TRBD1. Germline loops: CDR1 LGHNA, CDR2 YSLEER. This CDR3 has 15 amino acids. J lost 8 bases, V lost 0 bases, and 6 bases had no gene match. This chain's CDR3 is CASSQDYDRGRGYTF. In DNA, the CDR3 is TGCGCCAGCAGCCAAGACTATGACAGGGGGCGAGGCTACACCTTC.

CDR3 sequence: CSVDSGTLPYEQYF. CDR3 in DNA: TGCAGCGTTGATTCCGGGACACTTCCCTACGAGCAGTACTTC. The chain links TRBV29-1 to TRBJ2-7, with D possibly TRBD1 on 6 matching bases. The germline V gene encodes CDR1 SQVTM and CDR2 ANQGSEA. This CDR3 comprises 14 residues. The V end was cut by 3 bases, the J end by 2 bases, with 14 bases between.

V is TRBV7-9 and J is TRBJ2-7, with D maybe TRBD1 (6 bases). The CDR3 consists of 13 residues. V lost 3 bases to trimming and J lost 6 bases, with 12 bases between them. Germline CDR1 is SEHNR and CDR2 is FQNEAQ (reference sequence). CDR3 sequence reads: CASSLDSFSEQYF. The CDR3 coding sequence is TGTGCCAGCAGCTTGGACAGTTTCTCCGAGCAGTACTTC.

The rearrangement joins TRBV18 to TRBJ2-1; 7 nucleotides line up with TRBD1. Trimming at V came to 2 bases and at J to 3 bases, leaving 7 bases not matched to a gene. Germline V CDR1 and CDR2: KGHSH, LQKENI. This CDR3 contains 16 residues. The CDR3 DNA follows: TGTGCCAGCTCACCAACGATTGGACAGGTCTACAATGAGCAGTTCTTC. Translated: CASSPTIGQVYNEQFF.

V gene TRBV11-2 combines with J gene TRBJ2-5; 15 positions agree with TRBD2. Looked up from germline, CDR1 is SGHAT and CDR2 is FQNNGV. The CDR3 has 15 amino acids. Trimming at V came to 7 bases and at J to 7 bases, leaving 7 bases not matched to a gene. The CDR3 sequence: CASTGLAGGKGTQYF. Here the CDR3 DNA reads TGTGCCAGCACGGGACTAGCGGGGGGAAAAGGGACCCAGTACTTC. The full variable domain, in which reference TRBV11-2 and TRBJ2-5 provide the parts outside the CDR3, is EAGVAQSPRYKIIEKRQSVAFWCNPISGHATLYWYQQILGQGPKLLIQFQNNGVVDDSQLPKDRFSAERLKGVDSTLKIQPAKLEDSAVYLCASTGLAGGKGTQYFGPGTRLLVL.

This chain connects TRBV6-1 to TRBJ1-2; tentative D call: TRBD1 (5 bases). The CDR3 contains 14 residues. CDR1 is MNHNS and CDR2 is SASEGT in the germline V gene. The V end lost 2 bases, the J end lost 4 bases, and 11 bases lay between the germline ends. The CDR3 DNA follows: TGTGCCAGCAGTGAATATGTTGGGGCCTATGGCTACACCTTC. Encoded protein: CASSEYVGAYGYTF.

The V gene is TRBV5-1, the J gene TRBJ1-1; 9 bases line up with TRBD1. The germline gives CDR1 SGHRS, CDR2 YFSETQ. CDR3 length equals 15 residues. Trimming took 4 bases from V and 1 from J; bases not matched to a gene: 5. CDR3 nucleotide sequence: TGCGCCAGCAGCCCCGGACAGGGGCAGAACACTGAAGCTTTCTTT. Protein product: CASSPGQGQNTEAFF.